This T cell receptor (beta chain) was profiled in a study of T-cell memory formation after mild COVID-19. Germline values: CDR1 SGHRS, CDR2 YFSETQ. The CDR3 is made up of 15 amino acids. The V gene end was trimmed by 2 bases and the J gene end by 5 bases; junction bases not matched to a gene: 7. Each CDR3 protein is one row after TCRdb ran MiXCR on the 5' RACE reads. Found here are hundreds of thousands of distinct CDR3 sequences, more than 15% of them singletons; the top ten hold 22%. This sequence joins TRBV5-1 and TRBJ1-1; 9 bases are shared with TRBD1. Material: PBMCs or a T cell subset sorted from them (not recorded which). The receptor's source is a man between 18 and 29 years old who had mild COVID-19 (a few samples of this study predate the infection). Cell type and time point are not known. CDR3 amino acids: CASSFGQGMGTEAFF. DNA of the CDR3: TGCGCCAGCAGCTTTGGACAGGGGATGGGTACTGAAGCTTTCTTT.